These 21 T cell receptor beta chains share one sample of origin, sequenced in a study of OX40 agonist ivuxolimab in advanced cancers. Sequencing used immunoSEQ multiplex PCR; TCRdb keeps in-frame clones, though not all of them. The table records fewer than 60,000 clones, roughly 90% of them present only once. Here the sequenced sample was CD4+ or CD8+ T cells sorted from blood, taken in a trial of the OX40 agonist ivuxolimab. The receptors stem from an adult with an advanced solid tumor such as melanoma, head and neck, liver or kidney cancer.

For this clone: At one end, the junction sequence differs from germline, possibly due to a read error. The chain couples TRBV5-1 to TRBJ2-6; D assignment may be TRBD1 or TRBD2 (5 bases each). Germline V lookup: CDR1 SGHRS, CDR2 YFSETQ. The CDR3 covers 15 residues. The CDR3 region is CASGFGGSGANVLTF. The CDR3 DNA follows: TGCGCCAGCGGCTTTGGGGGCTCTGGGGCCAACGTCCTGACTTTC.

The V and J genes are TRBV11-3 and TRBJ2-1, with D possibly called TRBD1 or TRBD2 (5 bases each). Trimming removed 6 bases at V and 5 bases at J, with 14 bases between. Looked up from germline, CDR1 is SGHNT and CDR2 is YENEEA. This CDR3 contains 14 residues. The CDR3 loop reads CASSHRDANNEQFF. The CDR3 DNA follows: TGTGCCAGCAGTCACCGGGACGCTAACAATGAGCAGTTCTTC.

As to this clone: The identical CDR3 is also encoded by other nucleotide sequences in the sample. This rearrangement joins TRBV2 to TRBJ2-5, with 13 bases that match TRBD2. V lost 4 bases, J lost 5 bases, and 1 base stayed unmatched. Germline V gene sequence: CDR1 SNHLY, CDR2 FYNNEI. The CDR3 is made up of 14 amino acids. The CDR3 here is CASSGTSGGETQYF. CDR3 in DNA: TGTGCCAGCAGTGGGACTAGCGGGGGCGAGACCCAGTACTTC.

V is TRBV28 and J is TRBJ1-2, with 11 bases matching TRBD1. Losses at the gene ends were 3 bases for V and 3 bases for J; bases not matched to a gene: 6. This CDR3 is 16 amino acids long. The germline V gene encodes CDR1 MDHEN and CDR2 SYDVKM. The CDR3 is CASSLSRDRGDYGYTF. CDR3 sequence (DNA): TGTGCCAGCAGTTTGTCCAGGGACAGGGGGGACTATGGCTACACCTTC.

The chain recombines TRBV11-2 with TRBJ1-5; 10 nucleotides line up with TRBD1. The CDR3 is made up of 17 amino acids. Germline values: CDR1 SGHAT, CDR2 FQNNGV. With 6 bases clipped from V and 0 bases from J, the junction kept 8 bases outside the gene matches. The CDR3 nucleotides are TGTGCCAGCAGTCCTAGGACAGGGGGTGATAGCAATCAGCCCCAGCATTTT. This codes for CASSPRTGGDSNQPQHF.

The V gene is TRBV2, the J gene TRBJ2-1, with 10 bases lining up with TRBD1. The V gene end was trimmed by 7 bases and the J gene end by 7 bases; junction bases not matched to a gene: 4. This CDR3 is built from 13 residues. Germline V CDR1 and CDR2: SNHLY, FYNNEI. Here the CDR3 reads CASNRDRGNEQFF. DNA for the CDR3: TGTGCCAGCAATCGGGACAGGGGAAATGAGCAGTTCTTC.

CDR3 bases: TGCGCCAGCAGCCCCCGGACTAGCGGCACCTACGAGCAGTACTTC. As protein: CASSPRTSGTYEQYF. This rearrangement joins TRBV4-1 to TRBJ2-7; 10 bases match TRBD2. Germline assignment: CDR1 MGHRA and CDR2 YSYEKL. V gave up 4 bases and J gave up 2 bases; unmatched junction bases: 5. This CDR3 spans 15 amino acids.

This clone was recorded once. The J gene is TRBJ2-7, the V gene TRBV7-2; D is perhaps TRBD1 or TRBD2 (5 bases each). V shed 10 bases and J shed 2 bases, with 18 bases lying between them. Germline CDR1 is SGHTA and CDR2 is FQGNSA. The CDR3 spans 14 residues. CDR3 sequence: CATARDRTTYEQYF. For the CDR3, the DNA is TGTGCCACCGCCAGGGACCGGACCACCTACGAGCAGTACTTC.

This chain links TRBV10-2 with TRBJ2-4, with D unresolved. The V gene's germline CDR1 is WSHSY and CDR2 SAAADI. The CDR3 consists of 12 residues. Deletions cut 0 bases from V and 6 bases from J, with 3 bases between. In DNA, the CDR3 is TGCGCCAGCAGTGAGTCTGGAAACATTCAGTACTTC. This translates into CASSESGNIQYF.

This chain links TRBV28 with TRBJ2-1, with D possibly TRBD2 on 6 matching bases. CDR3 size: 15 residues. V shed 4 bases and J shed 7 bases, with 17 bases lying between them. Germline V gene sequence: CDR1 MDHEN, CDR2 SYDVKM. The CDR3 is CASSYPGVARNEQFF. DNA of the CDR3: TGTGCCAGCAGTTATCCGGGAGTAGCTAGGAATGAGCAGTTCTTC.

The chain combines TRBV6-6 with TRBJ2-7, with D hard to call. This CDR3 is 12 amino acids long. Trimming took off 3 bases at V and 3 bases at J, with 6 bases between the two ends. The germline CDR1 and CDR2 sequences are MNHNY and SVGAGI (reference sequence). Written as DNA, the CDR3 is TGTGCCAGCAGTTATGACCGCTACGAGCAGTACTTC. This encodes CASSYDRYEQYF.

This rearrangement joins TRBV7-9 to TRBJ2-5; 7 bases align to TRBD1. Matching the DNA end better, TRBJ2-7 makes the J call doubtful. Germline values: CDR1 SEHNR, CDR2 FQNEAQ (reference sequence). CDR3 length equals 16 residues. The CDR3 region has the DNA TGTGCCAGCAGCCACGTCCTATGGACAGGACTTTACGAGCAGTACTTC. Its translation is CASSHVLWTGLYEQYF.

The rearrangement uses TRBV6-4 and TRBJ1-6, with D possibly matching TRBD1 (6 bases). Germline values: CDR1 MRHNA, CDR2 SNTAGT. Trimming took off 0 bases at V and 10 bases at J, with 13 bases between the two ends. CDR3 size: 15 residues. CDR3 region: CASSDSETGGSPLHF. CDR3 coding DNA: TGTGCCAGCAGTGACTCGGAGACAGGAGGATCACCCCTCCACTTT.

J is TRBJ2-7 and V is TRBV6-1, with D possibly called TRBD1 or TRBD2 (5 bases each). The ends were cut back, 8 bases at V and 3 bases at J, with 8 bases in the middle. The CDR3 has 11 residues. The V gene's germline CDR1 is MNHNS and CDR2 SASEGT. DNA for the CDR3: TGTGCCAGCGGGGGTATCTACGAGCAGTACTTC. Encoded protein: CASGGIYEQYF.

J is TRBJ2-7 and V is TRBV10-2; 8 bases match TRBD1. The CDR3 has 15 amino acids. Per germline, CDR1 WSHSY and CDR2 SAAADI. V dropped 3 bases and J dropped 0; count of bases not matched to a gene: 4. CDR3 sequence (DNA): TGCGCCAGCAGTGATCGGGGGACAGGCTCCTACGAGCAGTACTTC. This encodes CASSDRGTGSYEQYF.

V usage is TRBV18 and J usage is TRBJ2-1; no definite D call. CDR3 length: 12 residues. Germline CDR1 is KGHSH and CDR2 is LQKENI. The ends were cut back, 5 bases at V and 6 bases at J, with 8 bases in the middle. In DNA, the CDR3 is TGTGCCAGCTCAACTTCGGTCAATGAGCAGTTCTTC. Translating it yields CASSTSVNEQFF. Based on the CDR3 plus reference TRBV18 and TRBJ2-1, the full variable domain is NAGVMQNPRHLVRRRGQEARLRCSPMKGHSHVYWYRQLPEEGLKFMVYLQKENIIDESGMPKERFSAEFPKEGPSILRIQQVVRGDSAAYFCASSTSVNEQFFGPGTRLTVL.

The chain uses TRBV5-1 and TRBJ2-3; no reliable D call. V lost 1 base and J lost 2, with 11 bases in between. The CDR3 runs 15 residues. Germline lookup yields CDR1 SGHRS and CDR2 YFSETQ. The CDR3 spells CASSLWAIATDTQYF. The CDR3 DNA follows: TGCGCCAGCAGCTTGTGGGCGATCGCCACAGATACGCAGTATTTT.

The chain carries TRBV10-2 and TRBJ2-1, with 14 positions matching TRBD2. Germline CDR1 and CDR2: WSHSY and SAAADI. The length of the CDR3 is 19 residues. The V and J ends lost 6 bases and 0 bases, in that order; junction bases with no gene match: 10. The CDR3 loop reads CASRLNGLAGGSSYNEQFF. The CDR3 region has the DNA TGCGCCAGCAGACTTAACGGACTAGCGGGGGGCTCCTCCTACAATGAGCAGTTCTTC.

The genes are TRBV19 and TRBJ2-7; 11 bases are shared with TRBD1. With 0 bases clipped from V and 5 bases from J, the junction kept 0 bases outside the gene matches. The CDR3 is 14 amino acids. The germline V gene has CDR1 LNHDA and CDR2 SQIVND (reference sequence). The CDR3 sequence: CASSIEGQGDEQYF. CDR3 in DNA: TGTGCCAGTAGTATAGAGGGACAGGGGGACGAGCAGTACTTC.

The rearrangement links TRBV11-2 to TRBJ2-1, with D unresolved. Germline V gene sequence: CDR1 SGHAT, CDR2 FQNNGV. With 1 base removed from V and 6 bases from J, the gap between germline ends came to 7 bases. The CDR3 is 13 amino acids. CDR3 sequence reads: CASSLARLNEQFF. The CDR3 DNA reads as TGTGCCAGCAGCTTAGCCAGGCTCAATGAGCAGTTCTTC.

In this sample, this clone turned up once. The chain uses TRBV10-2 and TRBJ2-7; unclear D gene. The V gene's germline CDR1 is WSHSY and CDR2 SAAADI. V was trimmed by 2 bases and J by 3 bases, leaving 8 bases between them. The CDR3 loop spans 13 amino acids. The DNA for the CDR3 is TGCGCCAGCAGTGAGGACGCGTACTACGAGCAGTACTTC. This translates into CASSEDAYYEQYF.